This T cell receptor beta chain was recovered during a study of control samples from healthy donors and cancer patients. The V gene's germline CDR1 is SGHVS and CDR2 FNYEAQ. The CDR3 runs 16 residues. V shed 2 bases and J shed 0 bases, with 13 bases lying between them. TCRdb's table, derived via immunoSEQ multiplex PCR, lists solely in-frame clones and lacks some. Of under 30,000 clones listed, 75% to 85% were seen once; the top ten hold around 6.7%. This chain links TRBV7-6 with TRBJ1-1; D call uncertain. What was sequenced was PBMCs. This clonotype was obtained from a woman aged 60-75 years with head and neck cancer. The CDR3 sequence: CASSLFGVGVNTEAFF. The CDR3 region has the DNA TGTGCCAGCAGCTTATTTGGGGTGGGAGTGAACACTGAAGCTTTCTTT. Combining the CDR3 with reference TRBV7-6 and TRBJ1-1 gives the whole variable domain GAGVSQSPRYKVTKRGQDVALRCDPISGHVSLYWYRQALGQGPEFLTYFNYEAQQDKSGLPNDRFSAERPEGSISTLTIQRTEQRDSAMYRCASSLFGVGVNTEAFFGQGTRLTVV.